This is a list of T cell receptor beta chains from one sample in a study of blood T cell repertoires in COVID-19. Profiling relied on immunoSEQ multiplex PCR, and the TCRdb table lists in-frame clones only, not all of them. The sample yields roughly 500,000 clones, around 89% seen once. What was sequenced was PBMCs or T cells enriched from blood (not recorded which). Receptors were obtained from a woman aged 40 to 55 who had recovered from COVID-19. The CDR3 runs from the conserved cysteine through the conserved F or W. D genes are given only for firm matches. Clone sizes are given selectively: once, few, many, or a class where the clone is expanded.

D gene	clone size	J gene	V gene	CDR3 DNA	CDR3 protein
.	.	TRBJ1-3	TRBV30	TGTGCCTGGAGTGTACTGAGGAATCCAGGAAACACCATATATTTT	CAWSVLRNPGNTIYF
TRBD1	.	TRBJ1-1	TRBV12-3/TRBV12-4	TGTGCCAGCAGTCCAACAGGGGAAGAAGCTTTCTTT	CASSPTGEEAFF
.	once	TRBJ2-7	TRBV2	TGTGCCAGCAGCGAACAGGGAAACCCCTACGAGCAGTACTTC	CASSEQGNPYEQYF
.	.	TRBJ1-1	TRBV27	TGTGCCAGCAGCGTCAGTTACCGGAGGAACACTGAAGCTTTCTTT	CASSVSYRRNTEAFF
TRBD2	.	TRBJ2-7	TRBV5-5	TGTGCCAGCAGCCCTAGAGGGAGGGTGCATTACTCCTACGAGCAGTACTTC	CASSPRGRVHYSYEQYF
.	.	TRBJ1-1	TRBV2	TGTGCCAGCCGGTTCGACACTGAAGCTTTCTTT	CASRFDTEAFF
TRBD1	.	TRBJ1-1	TRBV4-2	TGTGCCAGCACCCTAACACAGGGGCCCCGGCTTGCAGCTTTCTTT	CASTLTQGPRLAAFF
TRBD2	.	TRBJ2-2	TRBV18	TGTGCCAGCTCCCCCGCGGGAGGGAACACCGGGGAGCTGTTTTTT	CASSPAGGNTGELFF
.	.	TRBJ2-7	TRBV27	TGTGCCAGCAGTTTATTCGGTCTGAGCTCCGAGCAGTACTTC	CASSLFGLSSEQYF
TRBD1	.	TRBJ1-2	TRBV5-4	TGTGCCAGCAGCCCCGGGACAGCCAATAACTATGGCTACACCTTC	CASSPGTANNYGYTF
TRBD1	.	TRBJ2-3	TRBV2	TGTGCCAGCAGCAAGGACAGGGAAGATACGCAGTATTTT	CASSKDREDTQYF
.	.	TRBJ2-7	TRBV5-4	TGTGCCAGCAGCTTAGAGGTATCGGGGGAGCAGTACTTC	CASSLEVSGEQYF
.	.	TRBJ1-1	TRBV29-1	TGCAGCGTTGATGGGGGGATCACTGAAGCTTTCTTT	CSVDGGITEAFF
.	.	TRBJ1-2	TRBV15	TGTGCCACCAGCGCAATCGGGGGGGGAACGGGAGGCTACACCTTC	CATSAIGGGTGGYTF
.	.	TRBJ2-3	TRBV5-1	TGCGCCAGCAGCTTGTTCACCCGGGATACGCAGTATTTT	CASSLFTRDTQYF
.	.	TRBJ1-2	TRBV19	TGTGCCAGTAGTATCCGGGACACTAATGGCTACACCTTC	CASSIRDTNGYTF
TRBD1	.	TRBJ2-6	TRBV19	TGTGCCAGTAGTATCATCCAGGGGGCGTCTGGGGCCAACGTCCTGACTTTC	CASSIIQGASGANVLTF
.	.	TRBJ2-7	TRBV19	TGTGCCAGTAGTTCCCCCGGGAGCAACTCCTACGAGCAGTACTTC	CASSSPGSNSYEQYF
TRBD2	.	TRBJ2-1	TRBV18	TGTGCCAGCTCGTCGGGACCGTGGGGTGGACTAGCGGGAGGTCAGAGTGAGCAGTTCTTC	CASSSGPWGGLAGGQSEQFF
.	.	TRBJ1-5	TRBV30	TGTGCCTGGAGCCTACAGGGCGGGCCCCAGCATTTT	CAWSLQGGPQHF
.	.	TRBJ2-6	TRBV24-1	TGTGCCACCAGTGATCGGGGTGGGGCCAACGTCCTGACTTTC	CATSDRGGANVLTF
.	.	TRBJ2-1	TRBV6-2/TRBV6-3	TGTGCCAGCAGTGACCAGGACGGAAGCGGTTACTACAATGAGCAGTTCTTC	CASSDQDGSGYYNEQFF
.	.	TRBJ2-2	TRBV27	TGTGCCAGCAGTCCACGGTCGGAGATAGGCGGGGAGCTGTTTTTT	CASSPRSEIGGELFF
.	.	TRBJ1-4	TRBV11-2	TGTGCCAGCAGCTTAGCAGGGAACGCCGGGAGGAAACTGTTTTTT	CASSLAGNAGRKLFF
.	.	TRBJ1-2	TRBV5-1	TGCGCCAGCAGACCCGAGGGGGTCAGCGGCGGCTACACCTTC	CASRPEGVSGGYTF
TRBD2	.	TRBJ2-1	TRBV28	TGTGCCAGCAGTTTATCTCCTAGCGGGAGGTACAATGAGCAGTTCTTC	CASSLSPSGRYNEQFF
TRBD2	.	TRBJ2-3	TRBV7-2	TGTGCCAGCAGCATCGGACTAGCGGGAGGCACAGATACGCAGTATTTT	CASSIGLAGGTDTQYF
.	.	TRBJ1-1	TRBV29-1	TGCAGCGTTGTTTCAAGGGGAAGGAACACTGAAGCTTTCTTT	CSVVSRGRNTEAFF
TRBD1	.	TRBJ2-2	TRBV7-2	TGTGCCAGCAGCTTGTGGGACAGGGGGCTTGGCGGGGAGCTGTTTTTT	CASSLWDRGLGGELFF
.	.	TRBJ1-1	TRBV11-3	TGTGCCAGCAGCTTAGAGACTCGGTCTGAAGCTTTCTTT	CASSLETRSEAFF
.	once	TRBJ2-7	TRBV11-2	TGTGCCAGCAGCTTAGAGCGAGAATACGAGCAGTACTTC	CASSLEREYEQYF
.	.	TRBJ1-5	TRBV11-2	TGTGCCAGCAGCTTAACAGGGAGTCAGCCCCAGCATTTT	CASSLTGSQPQHF
.	.	TRBJ1-6	TRBV27	TGTGCCAGCAGTTTGGAGGGGCCGAATAATTCACCCCTCCACTTT	CASSLEGPNNSPLHF
.	.	TRBJ1-3	TRBV5-4	TGTGCCAGCAGCTTGGGAGGGGGTGGAAACACCATATATTTT	CASSLGGGGNTIYF
.	.	TRBJ2-7	TRBV4-3	TGCGCCAGCAGCCAAGACAGGGGCCTCTACGAGCAGTACTTC	CASSQDRGLYEQYF
.	once	TRBJ2-1	TRBV4-1	TGCGCCAGCAGCCTCCGCCAGGACAATGAGCAGTTCTTC	CASSLRQDNEQFF
TRBD1	.	TRBJ1-2	TRBV20-1	TGCAGTGCTAGTGGGGACAGGAACTATGGCTACACCTTC	CSASGDRNYGYTF
.	.	TRBJ2-7	TRBV28	TGTGCCAGCAGTTTCTTCGTTGGGGGGGCATACTACGAGCAGTACTTC	CASSFFVGGAYYEQYF
TRBD2	.	TRBJ2-1	TRBV7-2	TGTGCCAGCAGCTTAGGAGCAGGGACTAGCTGGGGTGAGCAGTTCTTC	CASSLGAGTSWGEQFF
TRBD1	.	TRBJ1-2	TRBV5-1	TGCGCCAGCAGCAACCTATTAGACAGGGCGGGCTACACCTTC	CASSNLLDRAGYTF
.	.	TRBJ1-6	TRBV11-3	TGTGCCAGCAGAGTCGGTAATTCACCCCTCCACTTT	CASRVGNSPLHF
.	.	TRBJ2-7	TRBV3-1/TRBV3-2	TGTGCCAGCAGCCAAGTGGGGCGGGACTACGAGCAGTACTTC	CASSQVGRDYEQYF
TRBD1	.	TRBJ2-7	TRBV19	TGTGCCAGTACCAAGACAGGGAGCGGTTACGAGCAGTACTTC	CASTKTGSGYEQYF
.	.	TRBJ2-5	TRBV19	TGTGCCAGTAGTATGAGGTTACAGGGTGACCAAGAGACCCAGTACTTC	CASSMRLQGDQETQYF
.	.	TRBJ1-1	TRBV2	TGTGGAAACAGGGTAATTAACACTGAAGCTTTCTTT	CGNRVINTEAFF
.	.	TRBJ2-5	TRBV3-1/TRBV3-2	TGTGCCAGCAGCCAAGACAGGGGGGAGTGGGAGACCCAGTACTTC	CASSQDRGEWETQYF
TRBD2	.	TRBJ2-5	TRBV5-1	TGCGCCAGCAGCCTAACTAGCGCCAAACGCAAAGAGACCCAGTACTTC	CASSLTSAKRKETQYF
TRBD1	.	TRBJ1-2	TRBV2	TGTGCCAGCACCCACGGGGAAGGGACAGAAAAAAACTATGGCTACACCTTC	CASTHGEGTEKNYGYTF
TRBD1	.	TRBJ1-2	TRBV7-8	TGTGCCAGCAGCCTTGACAGGGGTAGCTATGGCTACACCTTC	CASSLDRGSYGYTF
.	.	TRBJ2-3	TRBV27	TGTGCCAGCAGTTTAGACCAAACAGGTATAGATACGCAGTATTTT	CASSLDQTGIDTQYF
TRBD2	.	TRBJ2-1	TRBV14	TGTGCCAGCAGCCAAGAAAGTACTAGCGGGGGGGACTCCTACAATGAGCAGTTCTTC	CASSQESTSGGDSYNEQFF
.	.	TRBJ1-3	TRBV12-3/TRBV12-4	TGTGCCAGCAGTCCTCGTCCCGGAAACACCATATATTTT	CASSPRPGNTIYF